This T cell receptor (beta chain) was documented in a study of beta chain features in type 1 diabetes. Study conclusions and caveats: Within each of all four CD4+ subsets, Type 1 diabetes patients had TCRB CDR3s that were moderately but significantly shorter.

Trimming removed 2 bases from V and 2 bases from J; junction bases left unmatched: 6. This CDR3 is 16 amino acids long. Germline values: CDR1 SGDLS, CDR2 YYNGEE. Expressed TCRB transcripts were sequenced after all isolated RNA was converted to cDNA. TCRdb's table, derived via immunoSEQ multiplex PCR, lists solely in-frame clones and lacks some. The sample contains approximately 250,000 clones, roughly a tenth of which appear only once. Remarks on this clone: The antigen remains undetermined.

The receptor's source is a man aged 25-40 years with type 1 diabetes. The V and J genes are TRBV9 and TRBJ2-1, with 8 bases matching TRBD2. Sequencing was performed on naive CD4+ T cells from blood. DNA for the CDR3: TGTGCCAGCAGCGTGAGACGCGGGGGGACCTACAATGAGCAGTTCTTC. Its protein is CASSVRRGGTYNEQFF.